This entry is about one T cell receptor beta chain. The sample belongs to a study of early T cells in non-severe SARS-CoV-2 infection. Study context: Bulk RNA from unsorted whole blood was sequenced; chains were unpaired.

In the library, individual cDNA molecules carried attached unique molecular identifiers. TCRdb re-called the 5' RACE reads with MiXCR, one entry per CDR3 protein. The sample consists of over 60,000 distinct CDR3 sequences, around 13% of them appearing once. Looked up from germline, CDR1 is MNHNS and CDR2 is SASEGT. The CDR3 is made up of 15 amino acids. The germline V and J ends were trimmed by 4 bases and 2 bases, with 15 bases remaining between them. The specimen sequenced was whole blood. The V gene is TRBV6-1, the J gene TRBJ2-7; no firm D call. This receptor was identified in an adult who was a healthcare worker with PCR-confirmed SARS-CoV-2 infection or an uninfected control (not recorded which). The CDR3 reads CASSALLATPYEQYF. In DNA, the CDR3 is TGTGCCAGCAGTGCTCTGCTCGCGACCCCCTACGAGCAGTACTTC.